This T cell receptor beta chain was identified in a study of T cell repertoires in cytomegalovirus infection. Study at large: Public TCR beta signatures indicated both CMV infection and matching HLA type. General study results and limits: There were HLA-C-restricted CMV-specific TCR beta clonotypes dominating the ex vivo response.

TCRdb redid the calling of the reads with MiXCR, one entry per CDR3 protein. The table has hundreds of thousands of distinct CDR3 sequences, approximately 32% seen once. The CDR3 spans 13 residues. Per the germline V gene, CDR1 is SNHLY and CDR2 is FYNNEI. To note about this clonotype: Its antigen remains unidentified. Sequence at one end of the junction differs from germline and may be a read error.

This sequence was found in a human donor in good health (CMV status not recorded). Some clones in this sample may be carry-over from other donors' samples. Sequenced input: PBMCs. The chain uses TRBV2 and TRBJ2-1; D is uncertain. The CDR3 protein is CASSEKLGNEQVF. As DNA, the CDR3 is TGTGCCAGCAGTGAAAAGTTGGGCAATGAGCAGGTCTTC.